This TCR beta chain appears in the sequencing data of a study of PD-1 blockade in mismatch repair-deficient tumors. Sequencing used immunoSEQ multiplex PCR; TCRdb keeps in-frame clones, though not all of them. The repertoire holds approximately 15,000 clones, 84% seen once, with around 9.9% in the top ten. Time point denoted: roughly ten-day in vitro stimulation with candidate neoantigen peptide 5. Each of several ELISpot-reactive candidate peptides was used for approximately eleven-day stimulation. Details on this clone: The antigen is undetermined.

Germline V lookup: CDR1 MNHEY, CDR2 SMNVEV (reference sequence). The CDR3 has 12 residues. The V and J ends lost 6 bases and 7 bases respectively, with 13 bases between them. The origin of this receptor is an adult with mismatch repair-deficient cancer. The sample consisted of cells cultured in vitro, taken from a patient treated with pembrolizumab. V is TRBV27 and J is TRBJ2-7, with D unclear. The chain's CDR3 is CASSPLGGEQYF. The CDR3 DNA sequence: TGTGCCAGCAGCCCCCTGGGTGGGGAGCAGTACTTC.